Listed below are T cell receptor beta chains from one sample, sequenced in a study of technical replicates of blood from several donors. Some clones are missing from TCRdb's copy, which holds only in-frame ones; the method was immunoSEQ multiplex PCR. The sample lists roughly 79,000 clones; about 94% were seen once. Sequencing was done on a sample of T cells isolated from PBMCs. The source of these receptors is a human donor in good health. CDR3s include the opening cysteine and the closing phenylalanine or tryptophan. D genes are given only for firm matches. Only part of the rows carry a size: once, few, many, or a class if the clone is expanded.

v_call	clone_size	j_call	d_call	cdr3_nt	cdr3_aa
TRBV6-5	.	TRBJ2-7	.	TGTGCCAGCAGTCAGGACTCTTACGAGCAGTACTTC	CASSQDSYEQYF
TRBV27	.	TRBJ2-7	.	TGTGCCAGCACCAGGGACCGAGTGGGGGGATACGAGCAGTACTTC	CASTRDRVGGYEQYF
TRBV28	.	TRBJ2-7	TRBD1	TGTGCCAGCAGTTTACCGGGACAGAACTACGAGCAGTACTTC	CASSLPGQNYEQYF
TRBV5-6	.	TRBJ2-1	TRBD2	TGTGCCAGCAGCTTGGCGGGGCGGGAGGACTACAATGAGCAGTTCTTC	CASSLAGREDYNEQFF
TRBV7-6	.	TRBJ2-3	TRBD1	TGTGCCAGCAGCTCCGGGACAGGGAGCACAGATACGCAGTATTTT	CASSSGTGSTDTQYF
TRBV2	.	TRBJ1-3	.	TGTGCCAGCAGTGAAGAACAGCTTAACACCATATATTTT	CASSEEQLNTIYF
TRBV18	.	TRBJ1-2	.	TGTGCCAGCTCACCTCCGGGAACTAACTATGGCTACACCTTC	CASSPPGTNYGYTF
TRBV5-6	.	TRBJ1-3	.	TGTGCCAGCCGCCCGGGGTCCTCTGGAAACACCATATATTTT	CASRPGSSGNTIYF
TRBV2	.	TRBJ1-5	.	TGTGCCAGCAGTGGAGCCCAGGGAAGGTATCAGCCCCAGCATTTT	CASSGAQGRYQPQHF
TRBV18	.	TRBJ1-1	TRBD1	TGTGCCAGCTCACCACGCCCCCAGGGGGGTGGGTCTGAAGCTTTCTTT	CASSPRPQGGGSEAFF
TRBV4-3	.	TRBJ2-3	TRBD1	TGCGCCAGCAGCCAAGATTTAGGACAGGGGGCAGCTTATTGGGTTCCAACAGATACGCAGTATTTT	CASSQDLGQGAAYWVPTDTQYF
TRBV5-4	.	TRBJ1-2	.	TGTGCCAGCAGCTATACACAGGGATTGAACGGCTACACCTTC	CASSYTQGLNGYTF
TRBV7-9	.	TRBJ2-5	.	TGTGCCAGCAGCTCGGACTTCCAAGAGACCCAGTACTTC	CASSSDFQETQYF
TRBV11-2	.	TRBJ1-5	TRBD1	TGTGCCAGCAGCTTCGGGACAGCTACAAGCAATCAGCCCCAGCATTTT	CASSFGTATSNQPQHF
TRBV7-3	.	TRBJ2-1	TRBD1	TGTGCCAGCAGTCAGGGGGCGAATGAGCAGTTCTTC	CASSQGANEQFF
TRBV7-9	.	TRBJ2-2	.	TGTGCCAGCAGCTTTTCAGCGGGCGCGGGGGACATCGGGGAGCTGTTTTTT	CASSFSAGAGDIGELFF
TRBV28	.	TRBJ1-2	TRBD1	TGTGCCAGCAGATCTACAGGGGACTATGGCTACACCTTC	CASRSTGDYGYTF
TRBV28	.	TRBJ2-7	TRBD1	TGTGCCAGCAGTTTATCACCACAGACAGGGGATGGCTACGAGCAGTACTTC	CASSLSPQTGDGYEQYF
TRBV7-3	.	TRBJ2-5	.	TGTGCCAGCAGCTTAGGGGCCCAGCCTTGGCGAGAGACCCAGTACTTC	CASSLGAQPWRETQYF
TRBV5-1	.	TRBJ2-3	TRBD1	TGCGCCAGCAGCGAAGGACAGGGCACAGATACGCAGTATTTT	CASSEGQGTDTQYF
TRBV6-1	.	TRBJ1-1	.	TGTGCCAGCAGTGTAGGAGGACTACTCTCTGAAGCTTTCTTT	CASSVGGLLSEAFF
TRBV6-1	once	TRBJ1-1	.	TGTGCCAGCAGTGACCCTCCAGGGAGGGACACTGAAGCTTTCTTT	CASSDPPGRDTEAFF
TRBV6-6	.	TRBJ1-2	.	TGTGCCAGCAGTTACGAGCAGGGCATAGGCTACACCTTC	CASSYEQGIGYTF
TRBV11-3	.	TRBJ1-5	.	TGTGCCAGCAGCTCAGATAACAATCAGCCCCAGCATTTT	CASSSDNNQPQHF
TRBV25-1	.	TRBJ2-2	TRBD2	TGTGCCAGCAGTGAATCGTCTAGCGGGAGGAGATCCGGGGAGCTGTTTTTT	CASSESSSGRRSGELFF
TRBV5-4	once	TRBJ2-2	.	TGTGCCAGCAGCTTGGGGGGAGGTACCGGGGAGCTGTTTTTT	CASSLGGGTGELFF
TRBV4-3	.	TRBJ2-5	.	TGCGCCAGCAGCTCGGATACGGGGGACGAAGAGACCCAGTACTTC	CASSSDTGDEETQYF
TRBV2	.	TRBJ1-3	.	TGTGCCAGCAGTTCAGACTCTTCCTCTGGAAACACCATATATTTT	CASSSDSSSGNTIYF
TRBV7-9	.	TRBJ1-5	.	TGTGCCAGCAGCCGGATAGACGGAGGCAATCAGCCCCAGCATTTT	CASSRIDGGNQPQHF
TRBV30	.	TRBJ2-2	.	TGTGCCTGGAGCTCTCCCCGCCCGGGGACTACCGGGGAGCTGTTTTTT	CAWSSPRPGTTGELFF
TRBV27	.	TRBJ2-3	TRBD2	TGTGCCAGCAGAACCCTAGCGGGAGGACCAACAGATACGCAGTATTTT	CASRTLAGGPTDTQYF
TRBV6-1	.	TRBJ1-5	.	TGTGCCAGCACCCCATTCCGGGATACTTATCAGCCCCAGCATTTT	CASTPFRDTYQPQHF
TRBV19	.	TRBJ2-7	TRBD2	TGTGCCAGTAGTAGGGACTATTTAGACTACGAGCAGTACTTC	CASSRDYLDYEQYF
TRBV28	.	TRBJ1-1	TRBD1	TGTGCCAGCAATCACGCCATGGACAGGGGGTTTGAAGCTTTCTTT	CASNHAMDRGFEAFF
TRBV21-1	.	TRBJ1-2	.	TGTGCCAGCAGCTCTAGACACAGACAGGGGACTTCTTGTAACTATGGCTACACCTTC	CASSSRHRQGTSCNYGYTF
TRBV2	.	TRBJ2-3	TRBD1	TGTGCCAGCAGTGATGTGACAGGGCCAGGTACGCAGTATTTT	CASSDVTGPGTQYF
TRBV15	.	TRBJ1-4	.	TGTGCCACCAGCACCCTGACAGGCCTAAATGAAAAACTGTTTTTT	CATSTLTGLNEKLFF
TRBV4-3	.	TRBJ1-1	.	TGCGCCAGCAGCCGTACGGAGATGAACACTGAAGCTTTCTTT	CASSRTEMNTEAFF
TRBV11-2	.	TRBJ2-5	.	TGTGCCAGCAGCTTTAGGGGGACCGGGGAAGAGACCCAGTACTTC	CASSFRGTGEETQYF
TRBV7-6	.	TRBJ2-7	.	TGTGCCAGCATCCCTCGGATAGGAGCTACCTACGAGCAGTACTTC	CASIPRIGATYEQYF
TRBV19	.	TRBJ2-2	TRBD2	TGTGCCAGTAGTATCGAGACTAGCTCCGGGGAGCTGTTTTTT	CASSIETSSGELFF
TRBV4-3	.	TRBJ2-4	.	TGCGCCAGCAGCCAAGAATGGCAGGGAAACATTCAGTACTTC	CASSQEWQGNIQYF
TRBV6-6	.	TRBJ2-1	.	TGTGCCAGCAGTTACTCGAAAGGAGGGGACAATGAGCAGTTCTTC	CASSYSKGGDNEQFF
TRBV27	.	TRBJ1-1	.	TGTGCCAGCAGTTTTGTCTTTGGTAGTCCCGATGAAGCTTTCTTT	CASSFVFGSPDEAFF
TRBV6-1	.	TRBJ2-7	.	TGTGCCAGCAGTGTGGGCCTAAACTACGAGCAGTACTTC	CASSVGLNYEQYF
TRBV5-1	.	TRBJ2-1	TRBD2	TGCGCCAGCAGCTTGGCCCCGGGTAGCGGGAGCAAGAATGAGCAGTTCTTC	CASSLAPGSGSKNEQFF
TRBV9	.	TRBJ2-1	TRBD2	TGTGCCAGCAGCGTAGTTGCGGGAGTTCAGGGCTCCTACAATGAGCAGTTCTTC	CASSVVAGVQGSYNEQFF
TRBV7-9	.	TRBJ2-1	TRBD1	TGTGCCAGCATCGGGACAGGGAGGCCCTACAATGAGCAGTTCTTC	CASIGTGRPYNEQFF
TRBV2	once	TRBJ1-1	.	TGTGCCAGCAGTGCAAGGGACACCTTGAACACTGAAGCTTTCTTT	CASSARDTLNTEAFF
TRBV9	once	TRBJ2-7	.	TGTGCCAGCAGCGCAGGGGACTCCTACGAGCAGTACTTC	CASSAGDSYEQYF